These 32 T cell receptor beta chains originate from one sample sequenced in a study of T cells in Graves' hyperthyroidism and ophthalmopathy. Amplified TCR beta CDR3 regions derived from RNA transcripts. Primed by the HTBI set, a first-round RT-PCR was run on the TCR CDR3. TCRdb processed the multiplex PCR reads anew with MiXCR; each CDR3 protein has one entry. The sample gives under 400,000 distinct CDR3 sequences, roughly 18% of which show up once; around 47% is in the top ten. Sequencing input: blood. All receptors derive from a woman between 50 and 59 years old with Graves' hyperthyroidism.

Many counts were recorded for this clonotype. The chain links TRBV5-1 to TRBJ1-2, with 7 nucleotides matching TRBD1. V gave up 0 bases and J gave up 3 bases; unmatched junction bases: 2. This CDR3 is 14 amino acids long. Germline V gene lookup returns CDR1 SGHRS and CDR2 YFSETQ. The CDR3 nucleotides read TGCGCCAGCAGCTTGGATACAGGGGACTATGGCTACACCTTC. Protein sequence: CASSLDTGDYGYTF.

This clonotype has a count of ten or more. This chain joins TRBV2 and TRBJ2-3; perhaps TRBD1 as D (6 bases). Germline loops: CDR1 SNHLY, CDR2 FYNNEI. V was clipped by 6 bases and J by 4 bases, with 11 bases between them. The CDR3 consists of 13 residues. Written as DNA, the CDR3 is TGTGCCAGCAGCGCACAGGGTCCAGATACGCAGTATTTT. This encodes CASSAQGPDTQYF. Combining the CDR3 with reference TRBV2 and TRBJ2-3 gives the whole variable domain EPEVTQTPSHQVTQMGQEVILRCVPISNHLYFYWYRQILGQKVEFLVSFYNNEISEKSEIFDDQFSVERPDGSNFTLKIRSTKLEDSAMYFCASSAQGPDTQYFGPGTRLTVL.

The V call is TRBV5-1, the J call TRBJ2-3, with 9 bases aligning to TRBD2. The CDR3 consists of 15 residues. Germline V lookup: CDR1 SGHRS, CDR2 YFSETQ. V gave up 1 base and J gave up 4 bases; unmatched junction bases: 4. CDR3 amino acids: CASSLTLAGSDTQYF. The CDR3 DNA reads TGCGCCAGCAGCTTGACTCTAGCGGGGTCAGATACGCAGTATTTT. The complete variable domain, with remaining parts taken from reference TRBV5-1 and TRBJ2-3, reads KAGVTQTPRYLIKTRGQQVTLSCSPISGHRSVSWYQQTPGQGLQFLFEYFSETQRNKGNFPGRFSGRQFSNSRSEMNVSTLELGDSALYLCASSLTLAGSDTQYFGPGTRLTVL.

This clonotype was observed a handful of times. The rearrangement links TRBV20-1 to TRBJ1-5, with D perhaps TRBD1 (5 bases). CDR3 length: 17 amino acids. Trimming cost V 3 bases and J 3 bases, with 21 bases left between them. In germline, CDR1 is DFQATT, CDR2 SNEGSKA (reference sequence). The CDR3 sequence is CSASRAGTWGNNQPQHF. CDR3 bases: TGCAGTGCTAGTCGGGCGGGGACGTGGGGGAACAATCAGCCCCAGCATTTT.

This clonotype has ten or more counts. The gene calls are TRBV2 and TRBJ2-5, with D possibly called TRBD1 or TRBD2 (6 bases each). Germline CDR1 is SNHLY and CDR2 is FYNNEI. The germline V and J ends were trimmed by 6 bases and 4 bases, with 15 bases remaining between them. There are 14 residues in the CDR3. The DNA for the CDR3 is TGTGCCAGCAGCGGACAGTCAGCGGGAGAGACCCAGTACTTC. Protein sequence: CASSGQSAGETQYF.

This clonotype was seen only a few times. The chain recombines TRBV7-3 with TRBJ2-3; possible D gene TRBD1, 5 bases. The V end lost 6 bases, the J end lost 6 bases, and 16 bases lay between the germline ends. Germline V lookup: CDR1 SGHTA, CDR2 FQGTGA. CDR3 size: 14 residues. The CDR3 sequence: CASSDLGVVDTQYF. DNA for the CDR3: TGTGCCAGCAGTGACCTAGGGGTAGTGGATACGCAGTATTTT.

The table lists this clonotype with many counts. This chain uses TRBV6-1 with TRBJ2-1; possibly TRBD1 for D (6 bases). The germline V and J ends were trimmed by 6 bases and 0 bases, with 12 bases remaining between them. Per germline, CDR1 MNHNS and CDR2 SASEGT. This CDR3 comprises 15 residues. DNA of the CDR3: TGTGCCAGCAGGCTAAGGGGGAGCTCCTACAATGAGCAGTTCTTC. Its translation: CASRLRGSSYNEQFF.

The rearrangement links TRBV20-1 to TRBJ1-2; tentative D call: TRBD1 (5 bases). The germline gives CDR1 DFQATT, CDR2 SNEGSKA (reference sequence). Trimming took off 0 bases at V and 3 bases at J, with 11 bases between the two ends. The CDR3 extends over 14 amino acids. CDR3 residues: CSARDPGGDYGYTF. In nucleotides, the CDR3 is TGCAGTGCTAGAGATCCGGGGGGGGACTATGGCTACACCTTC.

This clonotype was found many times. The rearrangement uses TRBV6-1 and TRBJ2-7; no clear D. V lost 6 bases to trimming and J lost 3 bases, with 15 bases between them. CDR3 length equals 14 residues. The germline CDR1 and CDR2 sequences are MNHNS and SASEGT. CDR3 protein: CASRPTQLRYEQYV. CDR3 sequence (DNA): TGTGCCAGCAGGCCGACTCAGTTACGCTACGAGCAGTACGTC.

This clonotype has a handful of counts. This rearrangement joins TRBV20-1 to TRBJ2-3, with 10 nucleotides matching TRBD2. V shed 3 bases, J shed 5 bases, and the junction held 8 bases outside the gene matches. Germline V lookup: CDR1 DFQATT, CDR2 SNEGSKA (reference sequence). CDR3 length equals 15 residues. CDR3 loop: CSARGLAGVRDTQYF. Here the CDR3 DNA reads TGCAGTGCTAGGGGGCTAGCGGGGGTACGAGATACGCAGTATTTT.

This clonotype was observed a handful of times. The chain carries TRBV6-2 or TRBV6-3 and TRBJ1-2; unclear D gene. The CDR3 has 12 residues. CDR1 is MNHEY and CDR2 is SVGEGT in the germline V gene. V was trimmed by 6 bases and J by 7 bases, leaving 12 bases between them. The CDR3 DNA sequence: TGTGCCAGCAGCCCCCCTGGAGGTGGCTACACCTTC. Translation: CASSPPGGGYTF.

The chain carries TRBV19 and TRBJ1-5; D call uncertain. Trimming took off 7 bases at V and 0 bases at J, with 13 bases between the two ends. The CDR3 extends over 15 amino acids. Germline V gene lookup returns CDR1 LNHDA and CDR2 SQIVND (reference sequence). The DNA of the CDR3 is TGTGCCAGTAACCCCAACGGGATTAGCAATCAGCCCCAGCATTTT. Translation: CASNPNGISNQPQHF.

This clonotype has a count of ten or more. The chain combines TRBV5-1 with TRBJ2-1, with a tentative D call TRBD1 (6 bases). This CDR3 has 15 residues. V lost 0 bases and J lost 5, with 12 bases in between. CDR1 is SGHRS, CDR2 YFSETQ, per germline. This CDR3 is CASSLDPGDDNEQFF. The CDR3 nucleotides are TGCGCCAGCAGCTTGGATCCAGGGGACGACAATGAGCAGTTCTTC.

The sample holds a few counts of this clonotype. The CDR3 protein is CASSPQTRGSPLHF. CDR3 coding DNA: TGTGCCAGCAGCCCGCAGACTAGGGGTTCACCCCTCCACTTT. J is TRBJ1-6 and V is TRBV27; weak D call: TRBD1 (5 bases). The CDR3 is made up of 14 amino acids. Trimming pared 6 bases from V and 9 bases from J, leaving 15 bases between. Looked up from germline, CDR1 is MNHEY and CDR2 is SMNVEV (reference sequence).

J is TRBJ2-3 and V is TRBV9; no firm D call. V lost 3 bases, J lost 0 bases, and 14 bases lay in between. This CDR3 has 16 amino acids. CDR1 and CDR2 from the germline V gene are SGDLS and YYNGEE. This CDR3 is CASSASRSSSTDTQYF. CDR3 coding DNA: TGTGCCAGCAGCGCCTCACGGAGCTCTAGCACAGATACGCAGTATTTT.

The sample holds a few counts of this clonotype. The chain couples TRBV11-3 to TRBJ2-5; D perhaps matches TRBD2 (7 bases). Germline V gives CDR1 SGHNT, CDR2 YENEEA. The germline V and J ends were trimmed by 5 bases and 5 bases, with 27 bases remaining between them. CDR3 length: 18 amino acids. CDR3 nucleotide sequence: TGTGCCAGCAGCCCAAGAGGATTGTGGGGGGGCCGCGGGGAGACCCAGTACTTC. Protein: CASSPRGLWGGRGETQYF.

This clonotype was found a few times. The V and J genes are TRBV11-2 and TRBJ2-7; D is uncertain. V was shortened by 1 base and J by 2 bases, with 6 bases between the two germline ends. CDR1 is SGHAT and CDR2 is FQNNGV in the germline V gene. The CDR3 totals 13 residues. CDR3 in DNA: TGTGCCAGCAGCTTAGCAAGCCCCTACGAGCAGTACGTC. Residues: CASSLASPYEQYV.

Ten or more counts support this clonotype. The rearrangement uses TRBV30 and TRBJ2-3, with unresolved D. The CDR3 has 13 amino acids. V lost 2 bases and J lost 0, with 6 bases in between. Per germline, CDR1 GTSNPN and CDR2 SVGIG (reference sequence). The CDR3 reads CAWSHPSTDTQYF. The CDR3 DNA follows: TGTGCCTGGAGTCATCCAAGCACAGATACGCAGTATTTT.

This chain joins TRBV11-3 and TRBJ1-4, with TRBD1 matching over 9 bases. This CDR3 comprises 15 residues. V shed 8 bases and J 7 bases; nucleotides not matched to a gene: 11. Per the germline V gene, CDR1 is SGHNT and CDR2 is YENEEA. The CDR3, as DNA: TGTGCCAGCCCGACCACACAGGGGGCACTTGAAAAACTGTTTTTT. Protein: CASPTTQGALEKLFF.

As for this clonotype: This sequence may be a read error, since a much larger clone differs from it by one base. The missing conserved phenylalanine or tryptophan at the end of this CDR3 makes a read error likely. V usage is TRBV18 and J usage is TRBJ2-5; TRBD1 agrees at 12 bases. CDR3 length: 14 amino acids. Germline V CDR1 and CDR2: KGHSH, LQKENI. The trim removed 3 bases at V and 5 bases at J, leaving 1 base unmatched. In DNA form, the CDR3 reads TGTGCCAGCTCACCCGGGACAGGGGGCGAGACCCAGTACCTC. Protein sequence: CASSPGTGGETQYL.

Of note for this clonotype: A single base separates this from a much larger clone, so it may be a read error. V gene TRBV27 combines with J gene TRBJ1-1; 8 bases match TRBD1. The germline CDR1 and CDR2 sequences are MNHEY and SMNVEV (reference sequence). This CDR3 has 15 amino acids. V dropped 5 bases and J dropped 7; count of bases not matched to a gene: 12. In DNA form, the CDR3 reads TGTGCCAGCAGTACGCGACAGGGGAGGGTGATTGAAGCTTTCTTT. Encoded protein: CASSTRQGRVIEAFF.

The chain combines TRBV12-3 or TRBV12-4 with TRBJ1-4; D call uncertain. The CDR3 extends over 15 amino acids. Trimming pared 3 bases from V and 9 bases from J, leaving 17 bases between. The CDR3 bases are TGTGCCAGCAGTTTGGTTGGAACGGACCGGAAAAAACTGTTTTTT. It is translated as CASSLVGTDRKKLFF.

This clonotype appeared a few times. The chain links TRBV30 to TRBJ2-3; D is ambiguous. V shed 0 bases and J shed 5 bases, with 3 bases lying between them. CDR3 length equals 11 residues. Germline CDR1 is GTSNPN and CDR2 is SVGIG (reference sequence). CDR3 in amino acids: CAWSVVDTQYF. The CDR3 DNA sequence: TGTGCCTGGAGTGTAGTAGATACGCAGTATTTT.

The J gene is TRBJ2-3, the V gene TRBV6-2 or TRBV6-3; 8 nucleotides line up with TRBD2. V lost 7 bases and J lost 4; bases outside the gene matches: 7. This CDR3 comprises 14 residues. Germline lookup yields CDR1 MNHEY and CDR2 SVGEGT. The CDR3 spells CASTIAGPADTQYF. The CDR3 nucleotides are TGTGCCAGCACTATAGCGGGGCCGGCAGATACGCAGTATTTT.

This clonotype has a count of ten or more. The rearrangement joins TRBV27 to TRBJ1-1, with 10 bases lining up with TRBD1. V was pared by 5 bases and J by 4 bases, with 7 bases of the junction left unmatched. Germline V gene data show CDR1 as MNHEY and CDR2 as SMNVEV (reference sequence). This CDR3 has 15 amino acids. The CDR3 here is CASSMTGGLPTEAFF. The CDR3 DNA reads as TGTGCCAGCAGTATGACAGGGGGCCTCCCCACTGAAGCTTTCTTT.

This clonotype came up many times. The V and J genes are TRBV6-1 and TRBJ1-1; D is possibly TRBD1 (5 bases). Per the germline V gene, CDR1 is MNHNS and CDR2 is SASEGT. This CDR3 has 16 residues. The ends were cut back, 6 bases at V and 2 bases at J, with 19 bases in the middle. CDR3 sequence (DNA): TGTGCCAGCAGACTACAGGAGGGAAGCCTAAACACTGAAGCTTTCTTT. It specifies CASRLQEGSLNTEAFF.

This clonotype was picked up many times. The V call is TRBV12-3 or TRBV12-4, the J call TRBJ2-2, with 13 bases that match TRBD2. Unmatched junction bases numbered 8, after V lost 7 bases and J lost 3 bases. The CDR3 runs 17 residues. The chain's CDR3 is CASTSGLAGHHTGELFF. CDR3 DNA sequence: TGTGCCAGCACCTCGGGACTAGCGGGGCACCACACCGGGGAGCTGTTTTTT.

In its sample, this clonotype was seen many times. The chain recombines TRBV2 with TRBJ1-1; 9 bases are shared with TRBD1. Germline loops: CDR1 SNHLY, CDR2 FYNNEI. The CDR3 spans 12 residues. The V and J ends lost 6 bases and 6 bases, in that order; junction bases with no gene match: 2. The CDR3 reads CASSRQGAEAFF. The DNA of the CDR3 is TGTGCCAGCAGCCGACAGGGGGCTGAAGCTTTCTTT.

The V and J genes are TRBV19 and TRBJ1-5, with 10 positions matching TRBD1. V trimming: 7 bases; J trimming: 2 bases; junction bases outside the gene matches: 11. The germline V gene has CDR1 LNHDA and CDR2 SQIVND (reference sequence). This CDR3 is 17 amino acids long. CDR3 nucleotides: TGTGCCAGTACCATAATGGACAGGGGGGGTGGCAATCAGCCCCAGCATTTT. This gives the protein CASTIMDRGGGNQPQHF.

CDR3 in amino acids: CASSEKPRLVGKTDTQYF. Here the CDR3 DNA reads TGCGCCAGCAGCGAGAAACCTCGACTAGTGGGGAAGACAGATACGCAGTATTTT. The chain is built from TRBV5-1 and TRBJ2-3, with D perhaps TRBD2 (6 bases). V lost 4 bases and J 3 bases, leaving 24 bases between the germline ends. Germline loops: CDR1 SGHRS, CDR2 YFSETQ. The CDR3 is made up of 18 amino acids.

This clonotype was observed a single time. The V and J genes are TRBV15 and TRBJ2-5, with TRBD2 as a possible D gene (6 bases). CDR1 and CDR2 from the germline V gene are LNHNV and YYDKDF (reference sequence). This CDR3 has 11 residues. With 6 bases removed from V and 4 bases from J, the gap between germline ends came to 6 bases. The CDR3 region is CATRRGETQYF. The DNA of the CDR3 is TGTGCCACCAGGCGGGGAGAGACCCAGTACTTC.

This clonotype has just a few counts. The chain links TRBV20-1 to TRBJ2-4; TRBD1 might be the D (5 bases). Germline CDR1 and CDR2: DFQATT and SNEGSKA (reference sequence). V was clipped by 2 bases and J by 8 bases, with 10 bases between them. This CDR3 spans 12 amino acids. CDR3 sequence reads: CSARMQGDIQYF. CDR3 DNA: TGCAGTGCTAGAATGCAGGGTGACATTCAGTACTTC.